A selection of T cell receptor beta chains follows, all from one sample in a study of OX40 agonist ivuxolimab in advanced cancers. Sequenced by immunoSEQ multiplex PCR; TCRdb stores in-frame clones only, minus some. The sample has 55,000 to 90,000 clones, 80% to 90% seen once. The sequencing here drew on CD4+ or CD8+ T cells sorted from blood, taken in a trial of the OX40 agonist ivuxolimab. The receptors shown here come from an adult with an advanced solid tumor such as melanoma, head and neck, liver or kidney cancer. Both conserved end residues are part of each CDR3. D genes are given only for firm matches. Part of the rows lack a size; the others show once, few, many or a class for expanded clones.

D gene: TRBD2
J gene: TRBJ2-7
V gene: TRBV9
clone size: .
CDR3 DNA: TGTGCCAGCAGCGTCTCTAGCGGGGGTGGGCAGTACTTC
CDR3 protein: CASSVSSGGGQYF

D gene: .
J gene: TRBJ2-1
V gene: TRBV27
clone size: .
CDR3 DNA: TGTGCCACCTTCGGCGATGAGCAGTTCTTC
CDR3 protein: CATFGDEQFF

D gene: TRBD2
J gene: TRBJ2-6
V gene: TRBV28
clone size: .
CDR3 DNA: TGTGCCAGCAGTTTCGCGGGGGAAAGGGGCTCTGGGGCCAACGTCCTGACTTTC
CDR3 protein: CASSFAGERGSGANVLTF

D gene: TRBD1
J gene: TRBJ2-7
V gene: TRBV2
clone size: .
CDR3 DNA: TGTGCCAGCAGAAATACCGGGACAGGGTCCTACGAGCAGTACTTC
CDR3 protein: CASRNTGTGSYEQYF

D gene: TRBD1
J gene: TRBJ1-4
V gene: TRBV28
clone size: .
CDR3 DNA: TGTGCCAGCAGGCCAGGGGGCGCATATGAAAAACTGTTTTTT
CDR3 protein: CASRPGGAYEKLFF

D gene: .
J gene: TRBJ1-2
V gene: TRBV19
clone size: few
CDR3 DNA: TGTGCCAGTAGTATCCGGAGCCCTAACTATGGCTACACCTTC
CDR3 protein: CASSIRSPNYGYTF

D gene: .
J gene: TRBJ2-1
V gene: TRBV5-1
clone size: once
CDR3 DNA: TGCGCCAGCAGCTTGGAGCGGACGGGGATCTACAATGAGCAGTTCTTC
CDR3 protein: CASSLERTGIYNEQFF

D gene: .
J gene: TRBJ1-1
V gene: TRBV14
clone size: .
CDR3 DNA: TGTGCCAGCAGCCAAGAGGAGAACACTGAAGCTTTCTTT
CDR3 protein: CASSQEENTEAFF

D gene: .
J gene: TRBJ2-1
V gene: TRBV5-1
clone size: .
CDR3 DNA: TGCGCCAGCAAACGGGAAGGGCGGGACAATGAGCAGTTCTTC
CDR3 protein: CASKREGRDNEQFF

D gene: TRBD1
J gene: TRBJ2-3
V gene: TRBV11-2
clone size: .
CDR3 DNA: TGTGCCAGCAGCCTCGGACAGGGGCCAGATACGCAGTATTTT
CDR3 protein: CASSLGQGPDTQYF

D gene: .
J gene: TRBJ1-4
V gene: TRBV2
clone size: .
CDR3 DNA: TGTGCCAGCAGTGGAGGGTTTGGGGAAAAACTGTTTTTT
CDR3 protein: CASSGGFGEKLFF

D gene: TRBD1
J gene: TRBJ1-1
V gene: TRBV6-5
clone size: .
CDR3 DNA: TGTGCCAGCAGTTACTCGAGGTCAGGGGGTAATGAAGCTTTCTTT
CDR3 protein: CASSYSRSGGNEAFF

D gene: TRBD2
J gene: TRBJ2-1
V gene: TRBV5-4
clone size: once
CDR3 DNA: TGTGCCAGCAGCCTTAGCGGGGGGGCGGGAGGTGAGCAGTTCTTC
CDR3 protein: CASSLSGGAGGEQFF

D gene: .
J gene: TRBJ2-3
V gene: TRBV28
clone size: .
CDR3 DNA: TGTGCCAGCAGGGCCCGGGGAGATACGCAGTATTTT
CDR3 protein: CASRARGDTQYF

D gene: .
J gene: TRBJ2-4
V gene: TRBV4-1
clone size: .
CDR3 DNA: TGCGCCAGCAGCCAAGCCATGATTTTCCTGACAAACCCAAAAAACATTCAGTACTTC
CDR3 protein: CASSQAMIFLTNPKNIQYF

D gene: .
J gene: TRBJ1-2
V gene: TRBV7-2
clone size: once
CDR3 DNA: TGTGCCAGCAGCTTAGATGAAGGGCGTTTGGGCGGCTACACCTTC
CDR3 protein: CASSLDEGRLGGYTF

D gene: TRBD2
J gene: TRBJ2-7
V gene: TRBV7-9
clone size: .
CDR3 DNA: TGTGCCAGCAGCTTAGGACTAGCGGGAGACGAGCAGTACTTC
CDR3 protein: CASSLGLAGDEQYF

D gene: .
J gene: TRBJ2-3
V gene: TRBV30
clone size: once
CDR3 DNA: TGTGCCTGGAGTGTAATGGGGCCGCGAGATACGCAGTATTTT
CDR3 protein: CAWSVMGPRDTQYF

D gene: .
J gene: TRBJ1-3
V gene: TRBV5-1
clone size: once
CDR3 DNA: TGCGCCAGCAGTTTTTCCGGGACCTCTGGAAACACCATATATTTT
CDR3 protein: CASSFSGTSGNTIYF

D gene: TRBD2
J gene: TRBJ2-3
V gene: TRBV30
clone size: .
CDR3 DNA: TGTGCCTGGAGACTAGCGGGGACCACAGATACGCAGTATTTT
CDR3 protein: CAWRLAGTTDTQYF

D gene: TRBD1
J gene: TRBJ2-7
V gene: TRBV10-3
clone size: .
CDR3 DNA: TGTGCCATCAGTGAGTTGGGACAGGGGGTGGCCTACGAGCAGTACTTC
CDR3 protein: CAISELGQGVAYEQYF

D gene: TRBD2
J gene: TRBJ2-7
V gene: TRBV15
clone size: .
CDR3 DNA: TGTGCCACCAAGTCGGGCGGGGGGCACTACGAGCAGTACTTC
CDR3 protein: CATKSGGGHYEQYF

D gene: .
J gene: TRBJ2-1
V gene: TRBV2
clone size: .
CDR3 DNA: TGTGCCAGCAGTGAAGAGAGATACAATGAGCAGTTCTTC
CDR3 protein: CASSEERYNEQFF

D gene: .
J gene: TRBJ1-2
V gene: TRBV6-1
clone size: many
CDR3 DNA: TGTGCCAGTGAGGAGAACTATGGCTACACCTTC
CDR3 protein: CASEENYGYTF

D gene: TRBD1
J gene: TRBJ2-2
V gene: TRBV5-4
clone size: .
CDR3 DNA: TGTGCCAGCAGCCCCCGGACAGGGAACACCGGGGAGCTGTTTTTT
CDR3 protein: CASSPRTGNTGELFF

D gene: .
J gene: TRBJ1-6
V gene: TRBV19
clone size: .
CDR3 DNA: TGTGCCAGTAGTATGACAGTTCGGTCACCCCTCCACTTT
CDR3 protein: CASSMTVRSPLHF

D gene: TRBD2
J gene: TRBJ2-7
V gene: TRBV27
clone size: .
CDR3 DNA: TGTGCCAGCAGTAACCGACTAGCGGGAATCTTGGAGCAGTACTTC
CDR3 protein: CASSNRLAGILEQYF

D gene: TRBD1
J gene: TRBJ2-7
V gene: TRBV4-3
clone size: .
CDR3 DNA: TGCGCCAGCAGCCAAGATCTACCGGACAGGCAATATTTCTACGAGCAGTACTTC
CDR3 protein: CASSQDLPDRQYFYEQYF

D gene: TRBD1
J gene: TRBJ1-5
V gene: TRBV30
clone size: .
CDR3 DNA: TGTGCCTGGGGGACAGTTAGCAATCAGCCCCAGCATTTT
CDR3 protein: CAWGTVSNQPQHF

D gene: .
J gene: TRBJ2-1
V gene: TRBV5-6
clone size: .
CDR3 DNA: TGTGCCAGCAGCTTTGAACCGGCTGTAAGCTCCTACAATGAGCAGTTCTTC
CDR3 protein: CASSFEPAVSSYNEQFF

D gene: TRBD1
J gene: TRBJ2-3
V gene: TRBV7-9
clone size: .
CDR3 DNA: TGTGCCAGCAGCTCCCGGACAGGGGACCTTGATACGCAGTATTTT
CDR3 protein: CASSSRTGDLDTQYF

D gene: .
J gene: TRBJ1-3
V gene: TRBV28
clone size: .
CDR3 DNA: TGTGCCAGCAGTTTTGAGAGGAACGGAAACACCATATATTTT
CDR3 protein: CASSFERNGNTIYF

D gene: .
J gene: TRBJ2-7
V gene: TRBV4-3
clone size: .
CDR3 DNA: TGCGCCAGCAGCCAAGTATTATGGGGGACCTACGAGCAGTACTTC
CDR3 protein: CASSQVLWGTYEQYF

D gene: TRBD1
J gene: TRBJ1-4
V gene: TRBV28
clone size: .
CDR3 DNA: TGTGCCAGCAGTTTAGGTAAGGGACAGAGTAATGAAAAACTGTTTTTT
CDR3 protein: CASSLGKGQSNEKLFF

D gene: TRBD1
J gene: TRBJ2-1
V gene: TRBV7-3
clone size: .
CDR3 DNA: TGTGCCAGCAGCGACGACAGGGGGAAGCAGTTCTTC
CDR3 protein: CASSDDRGKQFF

D gene: .
J gene: TRBJ1-5
V gene: TRBV19
clone size: few
CDR3 DNA: TGTGCCAGTAGTATAACATCGGCAGGGGCTCAGCCCCAGCATTTT
CDR3 protein: CASSITSAGAQPQHF

D gene: .
J gene: TRBJ2-1
V gene: TRBV11-1
clone size: .
CDR3 DNA: TGTGCCAGCAGCTCCATAACGGGGGAAGGATTCAATGAGCAGTTCTTC
CDR3 protein: CASSSITGEGFNEQFF

D gene: TRBD1
J gene: TRBJ1-2
V gene: TRBV6-1
clone size: few
CDR3 DNA: TGTGCCAGCACCCTAGGGGACAGGTCCGGCTACACCTTC
CDR3 protein: CASTLGDRSGYTF

D gene: .
J gene: TRBJ2-3
V gene: TRBV10-1
clone size: .
CDR3 DNA: TGCGCCAGCAGTGGGCCCGGGACACAGTCTCCAGATACGCAGTATTTT
CDR3 protein: CASSGPGTQSPDTQYF

D gene: TRBD1
J gene: TRBJ1-2
V gene: TRBV27
clone size: .
CDR3 DNA: TGTGCCAGCAAGCGGACAGGGGGCTATGGCTACACCTTC
CDR3 protein: CASKRTGGYGYTF

D gene: TRBD2
J gene: TRBJ2-1
V gene: TRBV7-2
clone size: .
CDR3 DNA: TGTGCCAGCACCGTCGGCGGGGGGGCCAATGAGCAGTTCTTC
CDR3 protein: CASTVGGGANEQFF

D gene: TRBD2
J gene: TRBJ2-7
V gene: TRBV6-1
clone size: .
CDR3 DNA: TGTGCCAGCAGTGAATTGGGACTAGCTATCCACGAGCAGTACTTC
CDR3 protein: CASSELGLAIHEQYF

D gene: .
J gene: TRBJ2-1
V gene: TRBV5-1
clone size: .
CDR3 DNA: TGCGCCAGCAGCTTGGGAGAGTACAATGAGCAGTTCTTC
CDR3 protein: CASSLGEYNEQFF

D gene: .
J gene: TRBJ2-7
V gene: TRBV28
clone size: .
CDR3 DNA: TGTGCCAGCACTAATCGACCCAGATCCTACGAGCAGTACTTC
CDR3 protein: CASTNRPRSYEQYF

D gene: .
J gene: TRBJ2-7
V gene: TRBV18
clone size: .
CDR3 DNA: TGTGCCAGCTCATTGACTAACGGGAGCAACGAGCAGTACTTC
CDR3 protein: CASSLTNGSNEQYF

D gene: TRBD1
J gene: TRBJ2-2
V gene: TRBV6-5
clone size: .
CDR3 DNA: TGTGCCACTCGGACAGGGACAACCGGGGAGCTGTTTTTT
CDR3 protein: CATRTGTTGELFF

D gene: TRBD2
J gene: TRBJ2-1
V gene: TRBV6-5
clone size: .
CDR3 DNA: TGTGCCAGCACCCGAGCGGGAGTAGGCGATGAGCAGTTCTTC
CDR3 protein: CASTRAGVGDEQFF

D gene: TRBD1
J gene: TRBJ1-4
V gene: TRBV7-2
clone size: .
CDR3 DNA: TGTGCCAGCAGCTTGCTGACAGGGGGATATGAAAAACTGTTTTTT
CDR3 protein: CASSLLTGGYEKLFF